The 9 T cell receptor beta chains below all came from one sample that was sequenced in a study of T cell changes during pregnancy in multiple sclerosis. Using immunoSEQ multiplex PCR, the repertoire was profiled, and TCRdb retains in-frame clones only, with some absent. The profile shows about 24,000 clones, more than 75% of them singletons. This sample comprised CD4+ T cells from peripheral blood mononuclear cells, obtained in the second trimester of pregnancy. These receptors came from a female donor in good health, enrolled as a control in a pregnancy study.

This chain joins TRBV29-1 and TRBJ1-2; TRBD1 matches at 8 bases. V lost 4 bases, J lost 1 base, and 2 bases stayed unmatched. The CDR3 sequence is 13 residues long. The germline gives CDR1 SQVTM, CDR2 ANQGSEA. CDR3 region: CSVGTGLNYGYTF. The CDR3 nucleotides read TGCAGCGTTGGGACAGGGCTTAACTATGGCTACACCTTC.

The gene calls are TRBV5-4 and TRBJ2-1; D is possibly TRBD1 (5 bases). Germline V CDR1 and CDR2: SGHNT, YYREEE (reference sequence). CDR3 length: 14 residues. The ends were cut back, 2 bases at V and 6 bases at J, with 12 bases in the middle. CDR3 sequence (DNA): TGTGCCAGCAGCTTACTCTCAGGGCCCAATGAGCAGTTCTTC. This translates into CASSLLSGPNEQFF.

This chain connects TRBV12-5 to TRBJ2-7, with 12 bases fitting TRBD1. J gave up 2 bases and V 1 base, and 6 bases lay outside the gene matches. Looked up from germline, CDR1 is LGHNT and CDR2 is FRNRAP. CDR3 length equals 17 residues. CDR3 residues: CASGLALGQGATYEQYF. The CDR3 nucleotides read TGTGCTAGTGGTTTGGCTCTGGGACAGGGGGCGACCTACGAGCAGTACTTC.

The J gene is TRBJ1-3, the V gene TRBV12-5; D ambiguous. This CDR3 has 14 residues. Germline CDR1 LGHNT, CDR2 FRNRAP. V lost 8 bases to trimming and J lost 0 bases, with 11 bases between them. This chain's CDR3 is CASSPSNSGNTIYF. The CDR3 nucleotides are TGTGCTAGTAGTCCCAGTAACTCTGGAAACACCATATATTTT.

The sample holds a few counts of this clone. The chain uses TRBV10-1 and TRBJ2-1, with unresolved D. With 4 bases removed from V and 2 bases from J, the gap between germline ends came to 9 bases. Germline lookup yields CDR1 WNHNN and CDR2 SYGVQD (reference sequence). The CDR3 loop spans 14 amino acids. CDR3 in amino acids: CASSVRTAYNEQFF. In DNA, the CDR3 is TGCGCCAGCAGTGTACGAACGGCCTACAATGAGCAGTTCTTC.

Judged by abundance, this clone is medium-sized. This chain joins TRBV7-8 and TRBJ2-7, with D possibly being TRBD1 (5 bases). The V end lost 5 bases, the J end lost 2 bases, and 16 bases lay between the germline ends. Germline V gene lookup returns CDR1 SGHVS and CDR2 FQNEAQ. The CDR3 extends over 15 amino acids. Here the CDR3 DNA reads TGTGCCAGCAGCGACCGGAGATTGGGGCCCTACGAGCAGTACTTC. Its protein product is CASSDRRLGPYEQYF.

The chain has TRBV6-1 and TRBJ2-6; D perhaps matches TRBD2 (5 bases). V shed 4 bases and J shed 3 bases, with 10 bases lying between them. The CDR3 has 15 residues. The germline V gene has CDR1 MNHNS and CDR2 SASEGT. The CDR3 DNA follows: TGTGCCAGCAGTGTAGAGGGCGGTGGGGCCAACGTCCTGACTTTC. Translated, it gives CASSVEGGGANVLTF.

The chain recombines TRBV10-1 with TRBJ2-3, with a possible D match to TRBD2 (6 bases). This CDR3 spans 14 amino acids. Trimming cost V 2 bases and J 4 bases, with 10 bases left between them. Germline V CDR1 and CDR2: WNHNN, SYGVQD (reference sequence). The chain's CDR3 is CASSEPREPDTQYF. The CDR3 DNA sequence: TGCGCCAGCAGTGAGCCCCGGGAGCCAGATACGCAGTATTTT.

This chain joins TRBV29-1 and TRBJ1-2; 9 positions agree with TRBD1. The CDR3 runs to 14 residues. CDR1 and CDR2 (germline): SQVTM, ANQGSEA. J was trimmed by 4 bases and V by 5 bases; bases with no gene match: 8. The CDR3 coding sequence is TGCAGCGTTAAACAGGGGGCACAGGGCTATGGCTACACCTTC. Its protein product is CSVKQGAQGYGYTF.